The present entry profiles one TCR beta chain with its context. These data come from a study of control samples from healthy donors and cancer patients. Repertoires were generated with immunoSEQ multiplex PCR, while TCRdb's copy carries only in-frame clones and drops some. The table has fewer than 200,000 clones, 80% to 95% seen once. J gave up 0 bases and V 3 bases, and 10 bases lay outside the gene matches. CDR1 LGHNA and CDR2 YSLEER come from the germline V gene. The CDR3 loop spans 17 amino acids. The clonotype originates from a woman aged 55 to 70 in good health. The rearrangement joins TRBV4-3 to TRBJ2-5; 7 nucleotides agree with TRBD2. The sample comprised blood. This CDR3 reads CASSHPWRGLYQETQYF. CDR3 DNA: TGCGCCAGCAGCCACCCCTGGCGGGGACTATACCAAGAGACCCAGTACTTC.